This T cell receptor beta chain stems from a study of T cell responses to AZD1222 COVID-19 vaccine. TCRdb keeps only in-frame clones here, not all; method: immunoSEQ multiplex PCR. The sample lists some 150,000 clones; 70% to 90% were seen once. With V trimmed by 0 bases and J by 7 bases, 10 bases remained unmatched. CDR1 is KGHSH and CDR2 is LQKENI in the germline V gene. The CDR3 covers 17 residues. The receptor comes from an adult who received the MenACWY meningococcal vaccine as a control. The chain recombines TRBV18 with TRBJ2-1; 9 nucleotides align to TRBD2. This specimen consisted of peripheral blood, obtained 28 days after the second dose of the MenACWY control vaccine. CDR3 sequence reads: CASSPPPGLARGNEQFF. The CDR3 DNA is TGTGCCAGCTCACCACCGCCGGGACTAGCAAGGGGGAATGAGCAGTTCTTC.